This TCR beta chain appears in the sequencing data of a study of blood T cell repertoires in COVID-19. Study-level background: Acute-phase and convalescent COVID-19 samples originated in the United States, Italy and Spain. PBMCs, B-cell-depleted T cells, or T cells were the source of the cDNA or gDNA that made up the material.

Trimming shortened V by 7 bases and J by 1 base, and 12 bases separated the two germline ends. Germline CDR1 SNHLY, CDR2 FYNNEI. The CDR3 runs to 14 residues. Under the authors' procedure: Estimation of nucleated cell counts was performed using reference gene primer amplification. Method: immunoSEQ multiplex PCR; TCRdb's copy keeps in-frame clones and lacks some. D and trimming come from the DNA, and the V and J calls and clone size come from that table. The data hold some 120,000 clones, with 80% to 90% observed a single time. This sequence was found in a woman aged 55-69 years with acute or convalescent COVID-19. The sample taken for sequencing was peripheral blood. The genes are TRBV2 and TRBJ2-3, with a weak D call TRBD1 (5 bases). Here the CDR3 reads CASKWARGTDTQYF. The DNA of the CDR3 is TGTGCCAGCAAGTGGGCCAGGGGCACAGATACGCAGTATTTT.